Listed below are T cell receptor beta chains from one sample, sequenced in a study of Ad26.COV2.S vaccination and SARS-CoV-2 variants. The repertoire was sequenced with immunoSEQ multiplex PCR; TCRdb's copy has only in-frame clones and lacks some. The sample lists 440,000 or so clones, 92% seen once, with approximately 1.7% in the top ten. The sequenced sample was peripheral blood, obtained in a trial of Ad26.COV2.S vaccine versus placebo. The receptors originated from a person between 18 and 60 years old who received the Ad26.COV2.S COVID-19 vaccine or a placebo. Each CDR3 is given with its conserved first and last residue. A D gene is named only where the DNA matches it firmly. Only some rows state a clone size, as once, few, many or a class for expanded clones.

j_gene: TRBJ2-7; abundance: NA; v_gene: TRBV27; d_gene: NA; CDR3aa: CASSRTRGEQYF; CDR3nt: TGTGCCAGCAGTCGCACTAGAGGCGAGCAGTACTTC
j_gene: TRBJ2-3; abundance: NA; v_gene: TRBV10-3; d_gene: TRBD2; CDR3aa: CAISRGLAGGPDTQYF; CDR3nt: TGTGCCATCAGTAGGGGACTAGCGGGGGGGCCGGATACGCAGTATTTT
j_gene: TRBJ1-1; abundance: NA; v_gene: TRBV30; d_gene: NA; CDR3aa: CAWMRRVEGRVSGEAFF; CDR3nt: TGTGCCTGGATGAGGAGGGTCGAGGGCAGGGTTAGCGGTGAAGCTTTCTTT
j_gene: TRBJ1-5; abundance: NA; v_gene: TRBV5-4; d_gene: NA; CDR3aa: CASSLRGGNQPQHF; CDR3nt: TGTGCCAGCAGCTTGCGGGGAGGCAATCAGCCCCAGCATTTT
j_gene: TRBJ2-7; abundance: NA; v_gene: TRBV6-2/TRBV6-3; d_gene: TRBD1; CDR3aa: CASSYRDRTYEQYF; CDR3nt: TGTGCCAGCAGTTACCGGGACAGGACCTACGAGCAGTACTTC
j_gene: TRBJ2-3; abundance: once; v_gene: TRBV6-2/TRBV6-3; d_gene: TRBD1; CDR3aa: CASSRVQGADTQYF; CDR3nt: TGTGCCAGCAGCCGAGTCCAGGGGGCAGATACGCAGTATTTT
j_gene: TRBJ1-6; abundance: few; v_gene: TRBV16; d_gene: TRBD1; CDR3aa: CASSQSYRGQSPLHF; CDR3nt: TGTGCCAGCAGCCAATCTTACAGGGGGCAATCACCCCTCCACTTT
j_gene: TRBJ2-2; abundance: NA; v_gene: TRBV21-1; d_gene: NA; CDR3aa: CASSKGKGRNTGELFF; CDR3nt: TGTGCCAGCAGCAAAGGCAAGGGGCGGAACACCGGGGAGCTGTTTTTT
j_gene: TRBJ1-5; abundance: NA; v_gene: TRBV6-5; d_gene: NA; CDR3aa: CASSRTLDSNQPQHF; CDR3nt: TGTGCCAGCTCAAGGACACTAGATAGCAATCAGCCCCAGCATTTT
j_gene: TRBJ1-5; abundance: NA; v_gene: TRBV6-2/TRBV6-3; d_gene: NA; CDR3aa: CASSYSVAGWGNQPQHF; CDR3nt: TGTGCCAGCAGTTACTCGGTAGCAGGTTGGGGCAATCAGCCCCAGCATTTT
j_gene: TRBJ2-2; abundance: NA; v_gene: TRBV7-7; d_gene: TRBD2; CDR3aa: CATTTSPNTGELFF; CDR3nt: TGTGCCACGACGACTAGCCCGAACACCGGGGAGCTGTTTTTT
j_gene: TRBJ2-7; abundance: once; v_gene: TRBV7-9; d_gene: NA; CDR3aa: CASSAAVGASYEQYF; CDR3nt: TGTGCCAGCAGCGCGGCCGTGGGGGCCTCCTACGAGCAGTACTTC
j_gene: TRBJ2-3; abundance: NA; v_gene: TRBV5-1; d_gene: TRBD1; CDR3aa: CASSLEGATGDTQYF; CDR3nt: TGCGCCAGCAGCTTGGAGGGGGCGACTGGGGATACGCAGTATTTT
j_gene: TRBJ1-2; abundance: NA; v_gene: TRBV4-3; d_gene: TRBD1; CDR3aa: CASSQERGRWGYTF; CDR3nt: TGCGCCAGCAGCCAAGAGAGGGGGCGGTGGGGCTACACCTTC
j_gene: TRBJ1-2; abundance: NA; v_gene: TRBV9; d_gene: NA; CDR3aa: CASSVEIGADYGYTF; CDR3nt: TGTGCCAGCAGCGTAGAAATAGGGGCCGACTATGGCTACACCTTC
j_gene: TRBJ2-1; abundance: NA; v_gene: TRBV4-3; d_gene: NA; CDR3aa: CASSQAPGVLYNEQFF; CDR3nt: TGCGCCAGCAGCCAAGCCCCGGGGGTGCTATACAATGAGCAGTTCTTC
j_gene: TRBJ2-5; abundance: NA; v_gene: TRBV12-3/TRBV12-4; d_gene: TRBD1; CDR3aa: CASSWTGGETQYF; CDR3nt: TGTGCCAGCAGTTGGACAGGGGGCGAGACCCAGTACTTC
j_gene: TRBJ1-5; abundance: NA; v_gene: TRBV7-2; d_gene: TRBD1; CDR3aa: CASRATGFSVQPQHF; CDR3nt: TGTGCCAGCAGGGCGACAGGGTTTAGTGTTCAGCCCCAGCATTTT
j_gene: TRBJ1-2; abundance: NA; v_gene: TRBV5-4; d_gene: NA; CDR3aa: CASSLTSMNYGYTF; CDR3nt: TGTGCCAGCAGCTTGACGAGTATGAACTATGGCTACACCTTC
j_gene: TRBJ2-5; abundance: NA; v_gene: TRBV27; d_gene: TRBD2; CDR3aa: CASSLLTSGGQETQYF; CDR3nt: TGTGCCAGCAGTTTGTTGACTAGCGGGGGTCAAGAGACCCAGTACTTC
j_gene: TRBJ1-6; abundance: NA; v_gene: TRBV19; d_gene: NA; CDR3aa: CASATRGDSPLHF; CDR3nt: TGTGCCAGTGCTACACGGGGGGATTCACCCCTCCACTTT
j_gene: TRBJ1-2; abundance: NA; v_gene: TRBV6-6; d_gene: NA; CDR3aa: CAVLTNYGYTF; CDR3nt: TGTGCCGTCCTGACTAACTATGGCTACACCTTC
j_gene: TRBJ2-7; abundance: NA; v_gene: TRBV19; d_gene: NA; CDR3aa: CASSSPKGPYEQYF; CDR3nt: TGTGCCAGTAGTTCCCCCAAGGGCCCCTACGAGCAGTACTTC
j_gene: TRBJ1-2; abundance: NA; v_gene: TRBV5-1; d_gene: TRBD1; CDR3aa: CASSVDRGQAYGYTF; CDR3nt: TGCGCCAGCAGCGTAGACAGGGGGCAAGCTTATGGCTACACCTTC
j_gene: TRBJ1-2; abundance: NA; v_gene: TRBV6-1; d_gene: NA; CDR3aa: CASNERRAGVGGYTF; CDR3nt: TGTGCCAGCAATGAACGACGAGCAGGGGTGGGTGGCTACACCTTC
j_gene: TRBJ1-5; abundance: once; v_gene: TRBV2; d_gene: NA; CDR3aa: CASSFLTQPQHF; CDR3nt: TGTGCCAGCAGTTTCCTGACTCAGCCCCAGCATTTT
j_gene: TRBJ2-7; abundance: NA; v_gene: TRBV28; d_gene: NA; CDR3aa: CASLSSDEQYF; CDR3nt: TGTGCCAGCCTTTCTTCCGACGAGCAGTACTTC
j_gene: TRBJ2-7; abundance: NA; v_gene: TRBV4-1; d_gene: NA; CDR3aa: CASSLGLAGYEQYF; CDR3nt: TGCGCCAGCAGCCTGGGGCTAGCTGGCTACGAGCAGTACTTC
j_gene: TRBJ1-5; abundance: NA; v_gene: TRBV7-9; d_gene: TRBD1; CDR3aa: CASSYDRGHQPQHF; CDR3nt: TGTGCCAGCAGCTACGACAGGGGACATCAGCCCCAGCATTTT
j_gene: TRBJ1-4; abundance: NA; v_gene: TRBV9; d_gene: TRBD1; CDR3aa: CASSRRDRVNEKLFF; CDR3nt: TGTGCCAGCAGCAGACGGGACAGGGTAAATGAAAAACTGTTTTTT
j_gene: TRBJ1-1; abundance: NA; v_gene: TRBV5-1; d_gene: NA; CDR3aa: CASSSNRNQGEGTEAFF; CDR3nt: TGCGCCAGCAGCTCGAACCGAAACCAGGGTGAGGGCACTGAAGCTTTCTTT
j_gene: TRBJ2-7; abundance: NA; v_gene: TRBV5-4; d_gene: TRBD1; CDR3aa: CASSSGQARNSYEQYF; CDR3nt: TGTGCCAGCAGCTCGGGACAGGCCCGAAACTCCTACGAGCAGTACTTC
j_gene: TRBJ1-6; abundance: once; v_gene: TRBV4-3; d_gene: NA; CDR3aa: CASSQEPANSPLHF; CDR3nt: TGCGCCAGCAGCCAAGAACCAGCCAATTCACCCCTCCACTTT
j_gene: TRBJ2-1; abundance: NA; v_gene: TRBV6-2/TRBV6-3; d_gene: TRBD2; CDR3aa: CASSYERGPYNEQFF; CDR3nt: TGTGCCAGCAGTTACGAGCGGGGGCCGTACAATGAGCAGTTCTTC
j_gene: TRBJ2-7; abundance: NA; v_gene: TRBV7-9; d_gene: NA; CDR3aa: CASSLVGVRLEQYF; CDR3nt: TGTGCCAGCAGCTTAGTCGGGGTTAGACTCGAGCAGTACTTC
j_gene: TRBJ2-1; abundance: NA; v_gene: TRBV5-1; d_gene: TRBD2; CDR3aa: CASSLPRSSGGWYNEQFF; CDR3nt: TGCGCCAGCAGCTTGCCCCGGAGTAGCGGGGGGTGGTACAATGAGCAGTTCTTC
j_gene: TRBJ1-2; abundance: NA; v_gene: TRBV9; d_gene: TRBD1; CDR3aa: CASSVEADRGLDNYGYTF; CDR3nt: TGTGCCAGCAGCGTAGAGGCCGACAGGGGGCTCGATAACTATGGCTACACCTTC
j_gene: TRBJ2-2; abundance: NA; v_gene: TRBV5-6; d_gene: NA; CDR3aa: CASSRVTGELFF; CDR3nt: TGTGCCAGCAGCAGGGTAACCGGGGAGCTGTTTTTT
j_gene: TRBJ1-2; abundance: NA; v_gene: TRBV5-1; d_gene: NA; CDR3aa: CASSLLASQPNYGYTF; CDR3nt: TGCGCCAGCAGCTTGTTGGCCTCTCAACCGAACTATGGCTACACCTTC
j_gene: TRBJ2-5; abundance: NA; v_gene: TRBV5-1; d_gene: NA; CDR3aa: CASSFVSGAETQYF; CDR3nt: TGCGCCAGCAGCTTTGTTTCCGGGGCAGAGACCCAGTACTTC
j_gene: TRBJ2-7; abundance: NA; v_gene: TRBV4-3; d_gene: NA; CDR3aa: CASSQEGGLYEQYF; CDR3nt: TGCGCCAGCAGCCAAGAAGGGGGGCTCTACGAGCAGTACTTC
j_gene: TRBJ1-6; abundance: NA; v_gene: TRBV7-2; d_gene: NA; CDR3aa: CASSLDKGSNSPLHF; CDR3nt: TGTGCCAGCAGCTTAGATAAGGGTTCAAATTCACCCCTCCACTTT
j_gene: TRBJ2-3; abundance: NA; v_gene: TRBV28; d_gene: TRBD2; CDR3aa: CASSSPTSGITDTQYF; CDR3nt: TGTGCCAGCAGCTCCCCGACTAGCGGGATCACAGATACGCAGTATTTT
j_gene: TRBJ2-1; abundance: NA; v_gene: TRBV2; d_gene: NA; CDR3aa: CASSILVNEQFF; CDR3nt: TGTGCCAGCAGCATTCTAGTCAATGAGCAGTTCTTC
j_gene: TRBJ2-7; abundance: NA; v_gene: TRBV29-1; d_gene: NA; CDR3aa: CSVGPSWGEQYF; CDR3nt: TGCAGCGTCGGACCGAGCTGGGGCGAGCAGTACTTC
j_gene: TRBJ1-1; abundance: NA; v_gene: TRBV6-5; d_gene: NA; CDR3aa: CASSYFGEAFF; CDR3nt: TGTGCCAGCAGTTACTTTGGGGAAGCTTTCTTT
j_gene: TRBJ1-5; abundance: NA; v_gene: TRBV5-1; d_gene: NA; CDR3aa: CASSWGEPRGNQPQHF; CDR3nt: TGCGCCAGCAGCTGGGGAGAGCCGCGTGGCAATCAGCCCCAGCATTTT
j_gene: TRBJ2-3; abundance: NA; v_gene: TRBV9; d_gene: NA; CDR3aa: CASSVEGRGTDTQYF; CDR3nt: TGTGCCAGCAGCGTAGAGGGGCGGGGCACAGATACGCAGTATTTT
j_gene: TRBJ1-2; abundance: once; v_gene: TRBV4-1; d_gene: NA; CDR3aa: CASSHRGTANYGYTF; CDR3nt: TGCGCCAGCAGCCATCGGGGCACGGCTAACTATGGCTACACCTTC
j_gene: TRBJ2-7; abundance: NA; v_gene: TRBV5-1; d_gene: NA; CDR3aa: CASSLAAGAAYEQYF; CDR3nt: TGCGCCAGCAGCTTGGCCGCAGGGGCCGCCTACGAGCAGTACTTC
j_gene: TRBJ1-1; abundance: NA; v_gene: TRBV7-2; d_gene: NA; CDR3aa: CASSLVGAAEAFF; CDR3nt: TGTGCCAGCAGCTTAGTGGGGGCCGCTGAAGCTTTCTTT